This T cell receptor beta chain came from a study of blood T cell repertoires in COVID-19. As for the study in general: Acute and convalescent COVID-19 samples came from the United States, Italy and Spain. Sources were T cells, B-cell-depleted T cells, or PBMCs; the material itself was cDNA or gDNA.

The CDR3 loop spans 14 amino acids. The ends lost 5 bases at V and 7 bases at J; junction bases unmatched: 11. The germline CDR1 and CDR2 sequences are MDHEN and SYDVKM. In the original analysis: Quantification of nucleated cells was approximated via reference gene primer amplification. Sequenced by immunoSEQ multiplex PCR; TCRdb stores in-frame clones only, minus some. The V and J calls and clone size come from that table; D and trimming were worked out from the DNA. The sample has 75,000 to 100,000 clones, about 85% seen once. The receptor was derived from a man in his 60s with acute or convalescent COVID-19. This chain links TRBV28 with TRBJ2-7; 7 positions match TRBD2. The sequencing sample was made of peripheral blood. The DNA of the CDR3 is TGTGCCAGCAGTCCCCGGACTAGTTATGTGGAGCAGTACTTC. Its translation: CASSPRTSYVEQYF.